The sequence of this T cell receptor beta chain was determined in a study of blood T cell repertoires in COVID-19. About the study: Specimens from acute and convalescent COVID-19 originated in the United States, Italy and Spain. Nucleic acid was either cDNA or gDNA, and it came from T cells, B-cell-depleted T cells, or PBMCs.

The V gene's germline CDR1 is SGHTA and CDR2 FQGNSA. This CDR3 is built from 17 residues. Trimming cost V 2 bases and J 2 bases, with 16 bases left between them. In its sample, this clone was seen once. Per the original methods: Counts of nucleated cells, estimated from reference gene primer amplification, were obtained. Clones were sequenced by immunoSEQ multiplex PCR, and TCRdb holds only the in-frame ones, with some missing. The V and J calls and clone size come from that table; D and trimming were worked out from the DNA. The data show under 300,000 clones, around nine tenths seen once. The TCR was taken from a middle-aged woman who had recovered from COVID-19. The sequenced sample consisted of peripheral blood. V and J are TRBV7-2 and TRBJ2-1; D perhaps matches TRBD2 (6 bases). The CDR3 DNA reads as TGTGCCAGCAGCTTAAATCCGGGAGCCCCCCCCTACAATGAGCAGTTCTTC. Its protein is CASSLNPGAPPYNEQFF.